Below, 26 T cell receptor beta chains from the same sample are listed, as sequenced in a study of control samples from healthy donors and cancer patients. Using immunoSEQ multiplex PCR, the repertoire was profiled, and TCRdb retains in-frame clones only, with some absent. Of more than 110,000 clones in the sample, 80% to 95% were seen once. The sequencing sample was made of blood. These receptor sequences come from a man aged 25-40 years in good health.

The gene calls are TRBV7-9 and TRBJ2-5, with D perhaps assigned TRBD1 or TRBD2 (6 bases each). Germline V lookup: CDR1 SEHNR, CDR2 FQNEAQ (reference sequence). Between the trimmed V and J ends, which lost 7 bases and 4 bases, there was a span of 25 bases. This CDR3 spans 17 amino acids. The CDR3 DNA is TGTGCCAGCAATTCTATTGGACGGACTAAGGGGGGAGAGACCCAGTACTTC. Its protein is CASNSIGRTKGGETQYF.

The CDR3 loop is CASSLSGMMEARNTIYF. Written as DNA, the CDR3 is TGTGCCAGCAGCTTATCCGGCATGATGGAGGCGCGGAACACCATATATTTT. The chain uses TRBV7-9 and TRBJ1-3; D call uncertain. The germline gives CDR1 SEHNR, CDR2 FQNEAQ (reference sequence). The CDR3 is 17 amino acids. Trimming took 2 bases from V and 7 from J, leaving 21 bases between them. Combining the CDR3 with reference TRBV7-9 and TRBJ1-3 gives the whole variable domain DTGVSQNPRHKITKRGQNVTFRCDPISEHNRLYWYRQTLGQGPEFLTYFQNEAQLEKSRLLSDRFSAERPKGSFSTLEIQRTEQGDSAMYLCASSLSGMMEARNTIYFGEGSWLTVV.

V gene TRBV4-3 combines with J gene TRBJ2-7, with 7 bases fitting TRBD1. The CDR3 consists of 15 residues. V lost 1 base to trimming and J lost 6 bases; unmatched junction nucleotides: 9. Germline CDR1 is LGHNA and CDR2 is YSLEER. Here the CDR3 reads CASSQGTGVIGEQYF. The CDR3, as DNA: TGCGCCAGCAGCCAAGGTACAGGGGTAATAGGCGAGCAGTACTTC.

The chain combines TRBV2 with TRBJ1-2; no clear D gene. This CDR3 has 9 residues. CDR1 and CDR2 from the germline V gene are SNHLY and FYNNEI. Trimming cost V 8 bases and J 8 bases, with 6 bases left between them. The CDR3, as DNA: TGTGCCAGCGGAAGGGGCTACACCTTC. It specifies CASGRGYTF.

This clone was recorded only once. The CDR3 sequence: CASRYRGSEAFF. The CDR3 bases are TGTGCAAGTCGATACAGGGGCTCTGAAGCTTTCTTT. This chain connects TRBV12-2 to TRBJ1-1; whether TRBD1, the table's D call, matches the DNA was not checked. TRBV12-2 is a documented pseudogene. The CDR3 extends over 12 amino acids.

J is TRBJ1-4 and V is TRBV28, with TRBD1 matching 9 bases. There are 14 residues in the CDR3. Germline V gene sequence: CDR1 MDHEN, CDR2 SYDVKM. V lost 5 bases, J lost 10 bases, and 8 bases stayed unmatched. The CDR3 region has the DNA TGTGCCAGCAGTCGAACAGGGGGCCTTAGAAAACTGTTTTTT. Protein sequence: CASSRTGGLRKLFF. Drawing the rest from reference TRBV28 and TRBJ1-4, the complete variable domain is DVKVTQSSRYLVKRTGEKVFLECVQDMDHENMFWYRQDPGLGLRLIYFSYDVKMKEKGDIPEGYSVSREKKERFSLILESASTNQTSMYLCASSRTGGLRKLFFGSGTQLSVL.

The CDR3 loop is CATSRGQGQGAYNEQFF. CDR3 nucleotides: TGTGCCACCAGCAGAGGTCAGGGACAGGGGGCGTACAATGAGCAGTTCTTC. The chain is built from TRBV15 and TRBJ2-1; 12 positions match TRBD1. V was clipped by 1 base and J by 4 bases; unmatched bases: 5. The CDR3 loop spans 17 amino acids. CDR1 is LNHNV and CDR2 is YYDKDF in the germline V gene (reference sequence).

The V and J genes are TRBV2 and TRBJ1-2; TRBD1 agrees at 10 bases. The CDR3 is 15 amino acids. Trimming at V came to 8 bases and at J to 4 bases, leaving 10 bases not matched to a gene. From germline, CDR1 is SNHLY and CDR2 FYNNEI. CDR3 bases: TGTGCCAGCTTCCGGACAGGGGGTCGGGGCTATGGCTACACCTTC. Amino acid sequence: CASFRTGGRGYGYTF.

The chain carries TRBV9 and TRBJ2-1, with 11 bases that match TRBD2. V shed 0 bases and J 7 bases; nucleotides not matched to a gene: 9. Germline V gene sequence: CDR1 SGDLS, CDR2 YYNGEE. This CDR3 is built from 17 residues. The CDR3: CASSVVSSASGRNEQFF. The DNA of the CDR3 is TGTGCCAGCAGCGTAGTTTCTTCGGCTAGCGGGAGGAATGAGCAGTTCTTC. The complete variable domain, with remaining parts taken from reference TRBV9 and TRBJ2-1, reads DSGVTQTPKHLITATGQRVTLRCSPRSGDLSVYWYQQSLDQGLQFLIQYYNGEERAKGNILERFSAQQFPDLHSELNLSSLELGDSALYFCASSVVSSASGRNEQFFGPGTRLTVL.

The rearrangement uses TRBV6-1 and TRBJ1-2, with a weak D call TRBD1 (6 bases). Trimming left V 4 bases short and J 4 bases short, with 19 bases between. CDR1 is MNHNS, CDR2 SASEGT, per germline. CDR3 length: 16 residues. This CDR3 reads CASSGERGGRGYGYTF. The CDR3 DNA is TGTGCCAGCAGTGGGGAGAGAGGGGGTAGGGGCTATGGCTACACCTTC.

The rearrangement uses TRBV28 and TRBJ2-3, with a tentative D call TRBD2 (5 bases). The ends were cut back, 1 base at V and 7 bases at J, with 15 bases in the middle. The germline gives CDR1 MDHEN, CDR2 SYDVKM. The CDR3 has 15 residues. The CDR3 loop is CASSLYGGGANTQYF. The CDR3 bases are TGTGCCAGCAGTTTATATGGCGGAGGTGCAAATACGCAGTATTTT.

This chain links TRBV11-3 with TRBJ2-2, with 13 nucleotides matching TRBD2. The CDR3 totals 18 residues. Germline loops: CDR1 SGHNT, CDR2 YENEEA. J was trimmed by 6 bases and V by 2 bases; bases with no gene match: 9. CDR3 protein: CASSLRRTSGSIPGELFF. DNA of the CDR3: TGTGCCAGCAGCTTACGCCGGACTAGCGGGAGTATCCCCGGGGAGCTGTTTTTT.

The chain is built from TRBV28 and TRBJ1-5; possible D gene TRBD1, 6 bases. CDR1 MDHEN and CDR2 SYDVKM come from the germline V gene. V was clipped by 6 bases and J by 0 bases, with 15 bases between them. The CDR3 is 16 residues long. The CDR3 region has the DNA TGTGCCAGCAGACGTACAGGGTTCGATAGCAATCAGCCCCAGCATTTT. Translated: CASRRTGFDSNQPQHF.

V and J are TRBV7-9 and TRBJ2-1; 16 positions match TRBD2. This CDR3 comprises 17 residues. V lost 5 bases to trimming and J lost 10 bases; unmatched junction nucleotides: 11. Germline CDR1 SEHNR, CDR2 FQNEAQ (reference sequence). The CDR3 sequence is CASSKGGLAGGPREQFF. CDR3 DNA sequence: TGTGCCAGCAGCAAAGGGGGACTAGCGGGAGGGCCACGAGAGCAGTTCTTC. Together with reference TRBV7-9 and TRBJ2-1, the CDR3 gives the full variable domain: DTGVSQNPRHKITKRGQNVTFRCDPISEHNRLYWYRQTLGQGPEFLTYFQNEAQLEKSRLLSDRFSAERPKGSFSTLEIQRTEQGDSAMYLCASSKGGLAGGPREQFFGPGTRLTVL.

The chain is built from TRBV11-2 and TRBJ1-2; 8 nucleotides align to TRBD1. Germline CDR1 SGHAT, CDR2 FQNNGV. The V and J ends lost 5 bases and 8 bases, in that order; junction bases with no gene match: 7. There are 13 residues in the CDR3. The CDR3 nucleotides are TGTGCCAGCAGCCGTCGGACAGGGTGGGGCTACACCTTC. Translating it yields CASSRRTGWGYTF.

The V call is TRBV14, the J call TRBJ2-3; 10 nucleotides match TRBD2. Germline CDR1 SGHDN, CDR2 FVKESK. With 0 bases clipped from V and 4 bases from J, the junction kept 7 bases outside the gene matches. The CDR3 is 17 residues long. The CDR3: CASSQDLLAGVPDTQYF. The CDR3 region has the DNA TGTGCCAGCAGCCAAGATCTTCTAGCGGGAGTTCCAGATACGCAGTATTTT.

This sequence joins TRBV28 and TRBJ1-2; D gene unclear. Germline loops: CDR1 MDHEN, CDR2 SYDVKM. V lost 1 base and J lost 4, with 10 bases in between. There are 14 residues in the CDR3. CDR3 coding DNA: TGTGCCAGCAGTTTATCTGGCGGATCCTATGGCTACACCTTC. Amino acids: CASSLSGGSYGYTF.

The chain carries TRBV7-9 and TRBJ2-7; 10 nucleotides match TRBD1. The CDR3 contains 15 residues. In germline, CDR1 is SEHNR, CDR2 FQNEAQ (reference sequence). The J segment lost 2 bases and the V segment lost 5 bases, leaving 6 bases of the junction unmatched. Here the CDR3 reads CASSPRDRGTYEQYF. CDR3 bases: TGTGCCAGCAGCCCCCGGGACAGGGGAACCTACGAGCAGTACTTC.

The chain carries TRBV6-5 and TRBJ1-1; D call uncertain. This CDR3 region has 13 residues. The V gene lost 5 bases and the J gene lost 1 base, with 8 bases spanning the gap. Germline lookup yields CDR1 MNHEY and CDR2 SVGAGI. Here the CDR3 reads CASSRTTNTEAFF. The CDR3 nucleotides are TGTGCCAGCAGTCGGACGACGAACACTGAAGCTTTCTTT.

The chain recombines TRBV10-1 with TRBJ2-3; D remains unclear. V was trimmed by 3 bases and J by 4 bases, leaving 14 bases between them. This CDR3 contains 15 residues. Germline CDR1 is WNHNN and CDR2 is SYGVQD (reference sequence). The CDR3 here is CASSDPAIGADTQYF. CDR3 DNA sequence: TGCGCCAGCAGTGACCCTGCTATAGGTGCAGATACGCAGTATTTT.

As regards this clone: A read error may produce the germline difference seen at one junction end. This rearrangement joins TRBV12-5 to TRBJ2-2; D possibly corresponds to TRBD2 (5 bases). The germline gives CDR1 LGHNT, CDR2 FRNRAP. This CDR3 spans 17 amino acids. The CDR3 sequence is CASGLVRGDPEHRGAVF. The CDR3 nucleotides are TGTGCTAGTGGTTTGGTACGAGGAGACCCCGAACACCGGGGAGCTGTTTTT.

This clone was counted once. The chain recombines TRBV19 with TRBJ2-3, with D perhaps TRBD2 (6 bases). Germline V gene data show CDR1 as LNHDA and CDR2 as SQIVND (reference sequence). Trimming left V 5 bases short and J 0 bases short, with 12 bases between. CDR3 size: 15 residues. CDR3 sequence reads: CASSSSGLSTDTQYF. CDR3 DNA sequence: TGTGCCAGTAGTTCGTCGGGACTTAGCACAGATACGCAGTATTTT.

The chain joins TRBV15 to TRBJ2-6; D not resolved. The CDR3 has 16 residues. Trimming shortened V by 0 bases and J by 1 base, and 7 bases separated the two germline ends. Per germline, CDR1 LNHNV and CDR2 YYDKDF (reference sequence). This CDR3 is CATSRDRRSGANVLTF. Here the CDR3 DNA reads TGTGCCACCAGCAGAGACAGGAGATCTGGGGCCAACGTCCTGACTTTC.

This sequence joins TRBV10-2 and TRBJ2-7; D gene uncertain. The CDR3 has 11 amino acids. V was pared by 3 bases and J by 2 bases, with 2 bases between. Germline V gives CDR1 WSHSY, CDR2 SAAADI. The CDR3: CASSDPYEQYF. CDR3 nucleotides: TGCGCCAGCAGTGACCCCTACGAGCAGTACTTC.

This clone was seen a handful of times. The gene calls are TRBV6-5 and TRBJ1-1, with TRBD1 identical over 7 bases. The CDR3 totals 13 residues. CDR1 is MNHEY and CDR2 is SVGAGI in the germline V gene. The V gene end was trimmed by 5 bases and the J gene end by 4 bases; junction bases not matched to a gene: 4. CDR3 sequence: CASSNRGVTEAFF. The CDR3 region has the DNA TGTGCCAGCAGTAACAGGGGTGTCACTGAAGCTTTCTTT.

This rearrangement joins TRBV5-8 to TRBJ2-5, with D possibly matching TRBD2 (6 bases). Germline V gene sequence: CDR1 SGHTS, CDR2 YDEGEE. The V end was cut by 2 bases, the J end by 0 bases, with 14 bases between. The CDR3 has 16 residues. In DNA form, the CDR3 reads TGTGCCAGCAGCTTTCACCACTGGGGGGACCAAGAGACCCAGTACTTC. It yields the protein CASSFHHWGDQETQYF. The full variable domain, rest sourced from reference TRBV5-8 and TRBJ2-5, is EAGVTQSPTHLIKTRGQQATLRCSPISGHTSVYWYQQALGLGLQFLLWYDEGEERNRGNFPPRFSGRQFPNYSSELNVNALELEDSALYLCASSFHHWGDQETQYFGPGTRLLVL.